These T cell receptor beta chains were read from a single sample in a study of T cells expressing NK-cell markers. TCRdb reprocessed the 5' RACE reads, with one entry per CDR3 protein and no DNA. The clone table shows about 460,000 distinct CDR3 sequences, with the ten largest holding roughly 1.4%. The material sequenced was blood T cells: a sorted CD56 or NKG2C T cell subset, CD4+ or CD8+ T cells, or bulk PBMC T cells (not recorded which). These receptors all stem from a woman in her forties or fifties in good health. The CDR3 runs from the conserved cysteine through the conserved F or W.

cdr3_length j_call v_call cdr3_aa
15 TRBJ2-2 TRBV25-1 CASSAGQTITGELFF
13 TRBJ1-2 TRBV5-1 CASSPGGGYGYTF
14 TRBJ1-2 TRBV5-1 CASRILGQENGYTF
13 TRBJ1-1 TRBV12-3/TRBV12-4 CASSLAQGGEAFF
15 TRBJ2-5 TRBV12-5 CASAPGGAGQETQYF
15 TRBJ2-7 TRBV25-1 CASSDSLQAGYEQYF
14 TRBJ1-1 TRBV14 CASGHRGPNTEAFF
15 TRBJ2-6 TRBV12-3/TRBV12-4 CASRPGATGANVLTF
14 TRBJ1-5 TRBV28 CASRPGQGYQPQHF
15 TRBJ2-4 TRBV7-2 CASTRVDLAKNIQYF
16 TRBJ2-7 TRBV15 CATSRVGSGSFYEQYF
16 TRBJ2-7 TRBV5-1 CASSTTSGSSLYEQYF
13 TRBJ2-3 TRBV4-2 CASSVGARDTQYF
14 TRBJ1-1 TRBV19 CASTPQALNTEAFF
12 TRBJ1-4 TRBV11-2 CASSSGGEKLFF
14 TRBJ2-6 TRBV4-1 CASSQVEGANVLTF
15 TRBJ2-3 TRBV28 CASRSGRGGVDTQYF
14 TRBJ1-4 TRBV4-1 CASSLEGNNEKLFF
15 TRBJ2-1 TRBV25-1 CASSALAGGQGEQFF
16 TRBJ2-6 TRBV6-5 CASSYLIGTGANVLTF
13 TRBJ2-1 TRBV19 CASRARPGGEQFF
11 TRBJ2-1 TRBV25-1 CASSKGNEQFF
15 TRBJ2-7 TRBV5-5 CASSLVRDSAYEQYF